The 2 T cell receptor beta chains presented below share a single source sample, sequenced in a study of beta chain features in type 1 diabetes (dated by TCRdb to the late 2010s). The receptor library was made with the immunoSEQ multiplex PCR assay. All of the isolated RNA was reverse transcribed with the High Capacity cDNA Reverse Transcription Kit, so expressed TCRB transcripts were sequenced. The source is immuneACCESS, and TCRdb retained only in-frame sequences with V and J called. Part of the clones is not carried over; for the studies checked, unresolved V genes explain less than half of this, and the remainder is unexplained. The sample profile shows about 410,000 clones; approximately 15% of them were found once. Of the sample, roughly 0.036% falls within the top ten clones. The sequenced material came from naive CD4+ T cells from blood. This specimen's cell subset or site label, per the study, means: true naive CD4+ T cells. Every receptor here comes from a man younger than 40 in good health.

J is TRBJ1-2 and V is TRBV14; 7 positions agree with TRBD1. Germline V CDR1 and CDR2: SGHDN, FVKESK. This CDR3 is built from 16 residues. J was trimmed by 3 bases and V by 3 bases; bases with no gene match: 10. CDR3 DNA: TGTGCCAGCAGCCACATCAGGGGGTCCATTGACTATGGCTACACCTTC. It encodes CASSHIRGSIDYGYTF.

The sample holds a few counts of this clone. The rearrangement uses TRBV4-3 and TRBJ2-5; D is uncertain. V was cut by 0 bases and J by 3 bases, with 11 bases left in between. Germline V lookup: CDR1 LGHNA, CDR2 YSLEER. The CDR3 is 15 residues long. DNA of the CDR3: TGCGCCAGCAGCCAAGATCATCGTCTGGAAGAGACCCAGTACTTC. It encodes CASSQDHRLEETQYF.